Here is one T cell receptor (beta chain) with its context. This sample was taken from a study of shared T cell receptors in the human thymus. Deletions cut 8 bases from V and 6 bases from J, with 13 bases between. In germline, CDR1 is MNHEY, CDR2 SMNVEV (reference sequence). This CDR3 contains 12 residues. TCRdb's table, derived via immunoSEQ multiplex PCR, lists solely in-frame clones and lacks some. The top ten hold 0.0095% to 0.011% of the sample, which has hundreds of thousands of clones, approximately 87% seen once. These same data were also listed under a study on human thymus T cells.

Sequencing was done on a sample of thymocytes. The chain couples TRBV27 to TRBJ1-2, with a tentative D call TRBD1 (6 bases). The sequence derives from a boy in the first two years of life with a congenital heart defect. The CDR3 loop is CASRDRNHGYTF. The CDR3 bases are TGTGCCAGCCGAGACAGGAATCATGGCTACACCTTC.